This T cell receptor (beta chain) was recorded in a study of T and B cells in COVID-19 patients. TRB rearrangements were amplified by multiplex PCR with BIOMED2 TRB-A/B primers. TCRdb used MiXCR to reprocess the multiplex PCR reads, holding one entry per CDR3 protein. The table includes some 14,000 distinct CDR3 sequences, roughly 28% detected once. Each TRB amplification used about 250-550 ng of genomic DNA from blood. The CDR3 covers 15 residues. V shed 0 bases and J 5 bases; nucleotides not matched to a gene: 6. Germline V gene lookup returns CDR1 LNHNV and CDR2 YYDKDF (reference sequence). This clonotype was counted many times.

The sequenced sample was blood. The chain couples TRBV15 to TRBJ1-1; 7 bases map to TRBD1. The sequence derives from a human donor who had recovered from COVID-19. The CDR3 nucleotides are TGTGCCACCAGCAGAGATTCAGGGGGAGAGACTGAAGCTTTCTTT. Its protein is CATSRDSGGETEAFF.